This T cell receptor beta chain was recorded in a study of beta chain features in type 1 diabetes. Researchers reported sorting CD4+ naive, central memory, regulatory and stem cell-like memory cells via CD45RO/CCR7/CD25/CD127/CD95/CD27. The isolated RNA, all of it, was reverse transcribed, so expressed TCRB transcripts were what got sequenced. Sequencing used immunoSEQ multiplex PCR; TCRdb keeps in-frame clones, though not all of them. The table includes roughly 400,000 clones, approximately 15% detected once. This sequence originates from a man aged 30 to 39 in good health. Source material: naive CD4+ T cells from blood.

CDR3 DNA sequence: TGTGCCAGCACGAGGGAAACTGAAGCTTTCTTT. Translation: CASTRETEAFF. J is TRBJ1-1 and V is TRBV2; D remains ambiguous. The V gene lost 7 bases and the J gene lost 5 bases, with 8 bases spanning the gap. Germline CDR1 and CDR2: SNHLY and FYNNEI. The CDR3 extends over 11 amino acids.